What follows describes a single T cell receptor beta chain. Its specificity is not known. Only in-frame clones appear in the TCRdb table, and some are missing; sequencing was by immunoSEQ multiplex PCR. The profile shows 28,000 or so clones, about four fifths of them singletons. J was trimmed by 5 bases and V by 4 bases; bases with no gene match: 5. The V gene's germline CDR1 is ENHRY and CDR2 SYGVKD. The CDR3 has 15 amino acids. The sample comes from a study of graft-versus-host responses after intestinal transplantation. The receptor comes from a human donor who received an intestinal transplant. V is TRBV10-3 and J is TRBJ2-2; 9 nucleotides match TRBD2. The sample in question was unstimulated CD8+ T cells sorted from spleen or lymph node cells, obtained before intestinal transplant. CDR3 sequence: CAISVRLAGTGELFF. The CDR3 bases are TGTGCCATCAGTGTTCGGCTAGCGGGAACCGGGGAGCTGTTTTTT.